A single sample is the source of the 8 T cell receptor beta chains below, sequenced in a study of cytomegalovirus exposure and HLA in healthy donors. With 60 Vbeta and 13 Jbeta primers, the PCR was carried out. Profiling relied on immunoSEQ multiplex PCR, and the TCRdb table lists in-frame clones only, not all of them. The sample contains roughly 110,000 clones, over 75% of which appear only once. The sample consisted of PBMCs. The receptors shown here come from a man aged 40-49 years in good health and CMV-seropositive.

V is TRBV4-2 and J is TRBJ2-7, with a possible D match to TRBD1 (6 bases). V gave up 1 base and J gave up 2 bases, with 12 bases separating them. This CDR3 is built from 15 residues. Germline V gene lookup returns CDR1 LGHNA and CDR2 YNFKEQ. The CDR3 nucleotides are TGTGCCAGCAGCCAAGCTGTTGGACAGACCTACGAGCAGTACTTC. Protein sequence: CASSQAVGQTYEQYF.

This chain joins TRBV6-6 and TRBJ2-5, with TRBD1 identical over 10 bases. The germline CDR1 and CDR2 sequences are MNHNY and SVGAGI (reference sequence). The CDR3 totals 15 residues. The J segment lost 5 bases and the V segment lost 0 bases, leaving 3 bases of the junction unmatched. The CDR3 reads CASSYSTGGEETQYF. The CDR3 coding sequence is TGTGCCAGCAGTTACTCGACAGGGGGCGAGGAGACCCAGTACTTC.

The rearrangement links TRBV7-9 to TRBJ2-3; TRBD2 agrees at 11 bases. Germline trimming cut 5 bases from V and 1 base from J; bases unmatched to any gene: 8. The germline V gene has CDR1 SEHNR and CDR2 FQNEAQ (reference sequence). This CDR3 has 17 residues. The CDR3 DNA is TGTGCCAGCAGCCAACGGACTAGCGGGCCTCGCACAGATACGCAGTATTTT. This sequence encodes CASSQRTSGPRTDTQYF. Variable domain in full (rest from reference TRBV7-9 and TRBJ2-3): DTGVSQNPRHKITKRGQNVTFRCDPISEHNRLYWYRQTLGQGPEFLTYFQNEAQLEKSRLLSDRFSAERPKGSFSTLEIQRTEQGDSAMYLCASSQRTSGPRTDTQYFGPGTRLTVL.

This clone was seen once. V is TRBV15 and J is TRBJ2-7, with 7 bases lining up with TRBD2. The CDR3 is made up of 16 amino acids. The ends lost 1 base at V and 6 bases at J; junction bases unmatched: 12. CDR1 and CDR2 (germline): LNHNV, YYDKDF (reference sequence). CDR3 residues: CATSRGPASGRIEQYF. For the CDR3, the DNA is TGTGCCACCAGCAGAGGGCCGGCTAGCGGAAGAATCGAGCAGTACTTC. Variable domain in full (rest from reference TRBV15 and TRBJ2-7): DAMVIQNPRYQVTQFGKPVTLSCSQTLNHNVMYWYQQKSSQAPKLLFHYYDKDFNNEADTPDNFQSRRPNTSFCFLDIRSPGLGDTAMYLCATSRGPASGRIEQYFGPGTRLTVT.

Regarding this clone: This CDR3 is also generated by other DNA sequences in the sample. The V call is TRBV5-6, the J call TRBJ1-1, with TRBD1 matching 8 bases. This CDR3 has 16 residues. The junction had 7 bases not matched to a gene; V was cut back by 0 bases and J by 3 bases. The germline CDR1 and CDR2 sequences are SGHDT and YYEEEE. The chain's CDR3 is CASSLDHTGGYTEAFF. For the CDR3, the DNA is TGTGCCAGCAGCTTGGACCATACAGGGGGTTACACTGAAGCTTTCTTT.

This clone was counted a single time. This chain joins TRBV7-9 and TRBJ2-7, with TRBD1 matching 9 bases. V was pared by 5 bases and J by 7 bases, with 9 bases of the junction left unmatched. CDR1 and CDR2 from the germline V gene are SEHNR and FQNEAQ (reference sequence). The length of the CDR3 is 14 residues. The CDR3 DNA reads TGTGCCAGCAGCAGAAAACAGGGGGCGGGGGAGCAGTACTTC. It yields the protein CASSRKQGAGEQYF. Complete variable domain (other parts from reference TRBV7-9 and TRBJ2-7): DTGVSQNPRHKITKRGQNVTFRCDPISEHNRLYWYRQTLGQGPEFLTYFQNEAQLEKSRLLSDRFSAERPKGSFSTLEIQRTEQGDSAMYLCASSRKQGAGEQYFGPGTRLTVT.

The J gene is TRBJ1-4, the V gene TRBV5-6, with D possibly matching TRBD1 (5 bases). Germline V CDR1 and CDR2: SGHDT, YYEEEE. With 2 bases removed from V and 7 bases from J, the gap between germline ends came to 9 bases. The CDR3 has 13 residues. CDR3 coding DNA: TGTGCCAGCAGCTTTTGGGGGGGTGAAAAACTGTTTTTT. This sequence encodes CASSFWGGEKLFF. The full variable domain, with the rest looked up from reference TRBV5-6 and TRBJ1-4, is DAGVTQSPTHLIKTRGQQVTLRCSPKSGHDTVSWYQQALGQGPQFIFQYYEEEERQRGNFPDRFSGHQFPNYSSELNVNALLLGDSALYLCASSFWGGEKLFFGSGTQLSVL.

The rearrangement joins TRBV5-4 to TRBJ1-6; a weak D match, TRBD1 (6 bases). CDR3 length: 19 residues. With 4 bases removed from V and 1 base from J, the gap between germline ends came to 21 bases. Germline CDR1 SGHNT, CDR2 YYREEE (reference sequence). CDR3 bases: TGTGCCAGCAGCGATCTGGCCAGGGGTAAGGTTTCCTATAATTCACCCCTCCACTTT. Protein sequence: CASSDLARGKVSYNSPLHF.